Below are 17 T cell receptor beta chains sequenced from a single sample in a study of blood T cell repertoires in COVID-19. Assay used: immunoSEQ multiplex PCR; TCRdb lists only in-frame clones, some missing. The sample has about 200,000 clones; more than 80% are singletons. Sequencing was carried out using PBMCs or T cells enriched from blood (not recorded which). The receptors were sampled from a man under 40 who had recovered from COVID-19.

This rearrangement joins TRBV10-3 to TRBJ2-3; D might be TRBD2 (6 bases). V lost 3 bases to trimming and J lost 6 bases, with 13 bases between them. The CDR3 extends over 14 amino acids. The germline V gene has CDR1 ENHRY and CDR2 SYGVKD. CDR3 sequence: CAISDSSGGDTQYF. In DNA, the CDR3 is TGTGCCATCAGTGACTCGTCTGGGGGGGATACGCAGTATTTT.

This chain uses TRBV19 with TRBJ1-2; 10 nucleotides align to TRBD1. Germline V lookup: CDR1 LNHDA, CDR2 SQIVND (reference sequence). Germline trimming cut 5 bases from V and 2 bases from J; bases unmatched to any gene: 8. There are 16 residues in the CDR3. CDR3 sequence (DNA): TGTGCCAGTAGTCCAGCCGGGACAGGGGTAAACTATGGCTACACCTTC. As protein: CASSPAGTGVNYGYTF.

The rearrangement links TRBV6-2 or TRBV6-3 to TRBJ1-2, with 7 positions matching TRBD1. J was trimmed by 4 bases and V by 2 bases; bases with no gene match: 19. CDR1 is MNHEY, CDR2 SVGEGT, per germline. The CDR3 is 19 residues long. Here the CDR3 reads CASSYPRDSPQWAIYGYTF. In nucleotides, the CDR3 is TGTGCCAGCAGTTACCCCCGGGACAGTCCCCAGTGGGCGATCTATGGCTACACCTTC.

The chain couples TRBV6-2 or TRBV6-3 to TRBJ1-4, with TRBD1 identical over 7 bases. The germline gives CDR1 MNHEY, CDR2 SVGEGT. V lost 6 bases, J lost 4 bases, and 8 bases stayed unmatched. The CDR3 loop spans 15 amino acids. CDR3 DNA: TGTGCCAGCAGCCAGGAAGACAGGGTTAATGAAAAACTGTTTTTT. Encoded protein: CASSQEDRVNEKLFF.

This chain links TRBV11-3 with TRBJ2-4, with TRBD1 matching over 7 bases. Germline-derived CDR1 and CDR2 are SGHNT and YENEEA. The CDR3 has 14 amino acids. The junction had 7 bases not matched to a gene; V was cut back by 6 bases and J by 5 bases. CDR3 in amino acids: CASSRQGVENIQYF. The CDR3 nucleotides read TGTGCCAGCAGTAGACAGGGAGTTGAAAACATTCAGTACTTC.

V is TRBV7-2 and J is TRBJ2-3, with D uncertain. Germline V CDR1 and CDR2: SGHTA, FQGNSA. The CDR3 totals 14 residues. Trimming removed 1 base from V and 4 bases from J, with 9 bases in between. CDR3 protein: CASSLGVEADTQYF. For the CDR3, the DNA is TGTGCCAGCAGCTTAGGGGTCGAGGCAGATACGCAGTATTTT.

This chain joins TRBV24-1 and TRBJ2-2; TRBD2 is a possible D gene (6 bases). The CDR3 is made up of 16 amino acids. CDR1 and CDR2 from the germline V gene are KGHDR and SFDVKD. Trimming took off 4 bases at V and 3 bases at J, with 14 bases between the two ends. CDR3 sequence reads: CATSDPGRGDTGELFF. The DNA for the CDR3 is TGTGCCACCAGTGACCCCGGGAGAGGCGACACCGGGGAGCTGTTTTTT.

This clone was counted a single time. The chain uses TRBV27 and TRBJ2-7; 8 nucleotides match TRBD2. Trimming took 5 bases from V and 0 from J; bases not matched to a gene: 6. The CDR3 is 15 amino acids. The germline V gene has CDR1 MNHEY and CDR2 SMNVEV (reference sequence). The CDR3: CASSPSSGYSYEQYF. In DNA form, the CDR3 reads TGTGCCAGCAGTCCCTCTAGCGGGTACTCCTACGAGCAGTACTTC.

The CDR3 reads CASSFPSGAREKLFF. The CDR3 nucleotides read TGTGCCAGCAGCTTCCCTTCCGGCGCTAGGGAAAAACTGTTTTTT. This sequence joins TRBV7-9 and TRBJ1-4; D call uncertain. Germline-derived CDR1 and CDR2 are SEHNR and FQNEAQ (reference sequence). Trimming stripped 3 bases from V and 8 bases from J, with 16 bases between. The CDR3 is made up of 15 amino acids.

CDR3 region: CASSELAGGGQETQYF. The CDR3 DNA reads as TGCGCCAGCAGTGAACTAGCGGGAGGGGGACAAGAGACCCAGTACTTC. The chain is built from TRBV10-1 and TRBJ2-5; 13 nucleotides agree with TRBD2. V shed 3 bases and J 2 bases; nucleotides not matched to a gene: 3. The germline V gene has CDR1 WNHNN and CDR2 SYGVQD (reference sequence). The CDR3 length is 16 residues.

The chain recombines TRBV10-3 with TRBJ2-7; TRBD2 agrees at 10 bases. This CDR3 is 14 amino acids long. The trim removed 6 bases at V and 4 bases at J, leaving 6 bases unmatched. From germline, CDR1 is ENHRY and CDR2 SYGVKD. The CDR3 is CAIRLSSGSYEQYF. The CDR3 DNA reads as TGTGCCATCAGACTTTCTAGCGGGAGTTACGAGCAGTACTTC.

This clone appeared once. The chain recombines TRBV13 with TRBJ1-2; tentative D call: TRBD1 (6 bases). V was clipped by 1 base and J by 3 bases, with 9 bases between them. The CDR3 totals 14 residues. CDR1 PRHDT and CDR2 FYEKMQ come from the germline V gene (reference sequence). The CDR3 region has the DNA TGTGCCAGCAGCTTAGAGGGGGTTGACTATGGCTACACCTTC. This translates into CASSLEGVDYGYTF. Variable domain in full (rest from reference TRBV13 and TRBJ1-2): AAGVIQSPRHLIKEKRETATLKCYPIPRHDTVYWYQQGPGQDPQFLISFYEKMQSDKGSIPDRFSAQQFSDYHSELNMSSLELGDSALYFCASSLEGVDYGYTFGSGTRLTVV.

The J gene is TRBJ2-1, the V gene TRBV7-9; 7 bases map to TRBD2. This CDR3 is built from 14 residues. The V gene end was trimmed by 1 base and the J gene end by 6 bases; junction bases not matched to a gene: 3. The germline gives CDR1 SEHNR, CDR2 FQNEAQ (reference sequence). The CDR3 coding sequence is TGTGCCAGCAGCTTAGGGCGGGAGTCCAATGAGCAGTTCTTC. As protein: CASSLGRESNEQFF.

The V and J genes are TRBV5-4 and TRBJ2-3, with 8 bases lining up with TRBD1. The junction had 9 bases not matched to a gene; V was cut back by 3 bases and J by 6 bases. Per the germline V gene, CDR1 is SGHNT and CDR2 is YYREEE (reference sequence). This CDR3 is 15 amino acids long. The CDR3 region is CASSSTGTGIDTQYF. CDR3 nucleotide sequence: TGTGCCAGCAGCTCGACAGGGACAGGTATCGATACGCAGTATTTT.

CDR3 in amino acids: CASSTLAGATEAFF. The CDR3 DNA reads as TGTGCCAGCAGCACGCTGGCAGGCGCCACTGAAGCTTTCTTT. This chain connects TRBV3-1 (or the pseudogene TRBV3-2) to TRBJ1-1, with D unclear. The CDR3 runs 14 residues. CDR1 is LGHDT and CDR2 is YNNKEL in the germline V gene (reference sequence). V lost 5 bases, J lost 4 bases, and 14 bases lay in between.

This chain joins TRBV18 and TRBJ1-3, with D unresolved. Germline V gene sequence: CDR1 KGHSH, CDR2 LQKENI. Trimming cost V 1 base and J 7 bases, with 11 bases left between them. The CDR3 has 14 residues. The CDR3 is CASSPRWGVNTIYF. CDR3 nucleotides: TGTGCCAGCTCACCACGCTGGGGAGTGAACACCATATATTTT.

The chain recombines TRBV6-1 with TRBJ2-4; the D gene is possibly TRBD2 (7 bases). Germline values: CDR1 MNHNS, CDR2 SASEGT. This CDR3 is 17 amino acids long. V gave up 0 bases and J gave up 1 base, with 13 bases separating them. The CDR3 is CASSEAWRGHAKNIQYF. DNA for the CDR3: TGTGCCAGCAGTGAAGCTTGGCGGGGGCATGCCAAAAACATTCAGTACTTC.